This TCR beta chain was retrieved from a study of T cell responses to AZD1222 COVID-19 vaccine. The germline V gene encodes CDR1 PRHDT and CDR2 FYEKMQ (reference sequence). Between the trimmed V and J ends, which lost 5 bases and 6 bases, there was a span of 23 bases. The CDR3 sequence is 18 residues long. TCRdb's copy holds only in-frame clones and misses some; the assay was immunoSEQ multiplex PCR. The data show 170,000 or so clones, roughly nine tenths seen once. The material was peripheral blood, obtained on day 0 of AZD1222 vaccination. This sequence joins TRBV13 and TRBJ1-6, with a tentative D call TRBD1 (6 bases). This sequence originates from an adult in good health. CDR3 sequence reads: CASSRLGGGLGGNSPLHF. The CDR3 DNA is TGTGCCAGCAGCCGCCTCGGCGGGGGGCTGGGGGGTAATTCACCCCTCCACTTT. Full variable domain (rest looked up from reference TRBV13 and TRBJ1-6): AAGVIQSPRHLIKEKRETATLKCYPIPRHDTVYWYQQGPGQDPQFLISFYEKMQSDKGSIPDRFSAQQFSDYHSELNMSSLELGDSALYFCASSRLGGGLGGNSPLHFGNGTRLTVT.